This T cell receptor (beta chain) was profiled in a study of T cell changes during pregnancy in multiple sclerosis (dated by TCRdb to the late 2010s). Context from the whole study: Changes in the T cell repertoire over the course of pregnancy were examined in this study in women with multiple sclerosis.

With regard to this clone: The antigen it recognizes is unknown. No much larger clonotype is one base removed from it; base qualities were not supplied.

CDR1 is given as SGHRS and CDR2 as YFSETQ, both from the germline V gene. At the junction V is shortened by 0 bases and J by 1 base, with 7 bases in between. The CDR3 contains 14 residues, cysteine and phenylalanine counted. Of all the DNA, just the CDR3 is kept, 42 bases in frame from base 1. Library preparation employed the immunoSEQ multiplex PCR assay. Here the immuneACCESS table is served through TCRdb, limited to in-frame sequences with V and J called. Missing clones are a known gap in these copies; in checked studies unresolved V genes cover under half, and the rest lacks a known reason. This sample gives about 72,000 clones in total; approximately 90% of them show up just once. Together, the top ten hold 1.5% to 2% of the sample.

Sequencing was performed on peripheral blood, taken in the first trimester of pregnancy. The chain employs TRBV5-1 and TRBJ1-1, with the D segment identity uncertain. The source of this sequence is a female donor in good health, enrolled as a control in a pregnancy study. The encoded CDR3 is CASSLASGNTEAFF. The sequence in DNA is TGCGCCAGCAGCTTGGCCTCGGGGAACACTGAAGCTTTCTTT.